The 3 T cell receptor beta chains below come from one sample, sequenced in a study of beta chain features in type 1 diabetes. Expressed TCRB transcripts were sequenced, since all the RNA that had been isolated was reverse transcribed. The table came from immunoSEQ multiplex PCR; TCRdb's copy has only in-frame clones and leaves some out. The sample contains about half a million clones, approximately 28% of which appear only once. Sequenced sample: naive CD4+ T cells from blood. These receptors were collected from a young man in good health.

The chain is built from TRBV25-1 and TRBJ2-4; 7 bases line up with TRBD2. The length of the CDR3 is 17 residues. Germline values: CDR1 MGHDK, CDR2 SYGVNS. Trimming at V came to 7 bases and at J to 1 base, leaving 13 bases not matched to a gene. Here the CDR3 DNA reads TGTGCCAGCACACCCCCTGGGGCGGGAGTTGCCAAAAACATTCAGTACTTC. This gives the protein CASTPPGAGVAKNIQYF.

This sequence joins TRBV7-9 and TRBJ2-1; weak D call: TRBD2 (5 bases). Trimming cost V 4 bases and J 7 bases, with 8 bases left between them. This CDR3 contains 12 residues. Germline V gives CDR1 SEHNR, CDR2 FQNEAQ (reference sequence). This CDR3 reads CASSSRTNEQFF. CDR3 coding DNA: TGTGCCAGCAGCTCCAGGACTAATGAGCAGTTCTTC. The full variable domain, rest sourced from reference TRBV7-9 and TRBJ2-1, is DTGVSQNPRHKITKRGQNVTFRCDPISEHNRLYWYRQTLGQGPEFLTYFQNEAQLEKSRLLSDRFSAERPKGSFSTLEIQRTEQGDSAMYLCASSSRTNEQFFGPGTRLTVL.

The V call is TRBV27, the J call TRBJ2-7; 10 bases fit TRBD1. The CDR3 has 16 amino acids. V shed 5 bases, J shed 1 base, and the junction held 8 bases outside the gene matches. Germline V gene data show CDR1 as MNHEY and CDR2 as SMNVEV (reference sequence). The chain's CDR3 is CASSPIGGQGSYEQYF. The CDR3 bases are TGTGCCAGCAGTCCCATTGGGGGACAGGGGTCCTACGAGCAGTACTTC.